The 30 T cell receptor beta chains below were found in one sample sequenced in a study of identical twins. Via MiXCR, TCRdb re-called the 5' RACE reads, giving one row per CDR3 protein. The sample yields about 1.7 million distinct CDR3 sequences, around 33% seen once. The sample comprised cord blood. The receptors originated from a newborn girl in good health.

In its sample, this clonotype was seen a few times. CDR3 bases: TGTGCCAGCATTCCGGAGGAAGGTTACGAGCAGTACTTC. Encoded protein: CASIPEEGYEQYF. V usage is TRBV6-6 and J usage is TRBJ2-7; tentative D call: TRBD2 (5 bases). The V end was cut by 7 bases, the J end by 4 bases, with 14 bases between. CDR3 size: 13 residues. Germline lookup yields CDR1 MNHNY and CDR2 SVGAGI (reference sequence).

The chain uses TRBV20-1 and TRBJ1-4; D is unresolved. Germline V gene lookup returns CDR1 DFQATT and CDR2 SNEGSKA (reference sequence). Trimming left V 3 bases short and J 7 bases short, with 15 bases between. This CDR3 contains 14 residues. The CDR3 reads CSARAAEGREKLFF. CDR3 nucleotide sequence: TGCAGTGCTAGGGCGGCAGAAGGGCGTGAAAAACTGTTTTTT.

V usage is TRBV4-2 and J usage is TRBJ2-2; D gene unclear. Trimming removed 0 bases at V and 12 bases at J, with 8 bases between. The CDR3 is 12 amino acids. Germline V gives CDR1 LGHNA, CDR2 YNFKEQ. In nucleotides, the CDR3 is TGTGCCAGCAGCCAAGATCATTTGAAGCTGTTTTTT. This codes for CASSQDHLKLFF.

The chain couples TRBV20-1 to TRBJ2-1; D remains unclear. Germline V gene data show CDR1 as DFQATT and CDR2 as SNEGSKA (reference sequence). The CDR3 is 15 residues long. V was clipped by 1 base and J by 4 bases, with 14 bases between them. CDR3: CSARGDHHLYNEQFF. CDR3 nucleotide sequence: TGCAGTGCTAGAGGTGACCATCACTTATACAATGAGCAGTTCTTC.

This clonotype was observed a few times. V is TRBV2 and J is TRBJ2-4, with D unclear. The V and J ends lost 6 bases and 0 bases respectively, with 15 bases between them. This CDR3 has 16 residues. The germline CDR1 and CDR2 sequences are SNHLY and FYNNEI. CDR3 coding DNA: TGTGCCAGCAGCATAGACGGCGCCCTAGCCAAAAACATTCAGTACTTC. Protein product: CASSIDGALAKNIQYF.

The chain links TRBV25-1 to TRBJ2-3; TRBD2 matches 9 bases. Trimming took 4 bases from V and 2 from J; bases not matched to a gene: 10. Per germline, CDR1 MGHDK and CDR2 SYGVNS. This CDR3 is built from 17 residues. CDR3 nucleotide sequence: TGTGCCAGCAGTGCGGGGCTGGGACTAGCCCACACAGATACGCAGTATTTT. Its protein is CASSAGLGLAHTDTQYF.

CDR3 region: CSARRQGVRGYTF. CDR3 DNA: TGCAGTGCTAGAAGACAGGGGGTAAGAGGCTACACCTTC. The chain uses TRBV20-1 and TRBJ1-2; TRBD1 matches at 9 bases. This CDR3 spans 13 amino acids. The germline gives CDR1 DFQATT, CDR2 SNEGSKA (reference sequence). With 2 bases clipped from V and 8 bases from J, the junction kept 6 bases outside the gene matches.

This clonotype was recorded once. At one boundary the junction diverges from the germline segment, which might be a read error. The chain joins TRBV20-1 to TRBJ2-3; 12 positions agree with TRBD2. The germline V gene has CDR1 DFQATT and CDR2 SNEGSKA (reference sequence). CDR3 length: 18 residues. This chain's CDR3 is CSARPTRTSGASTDTQYF. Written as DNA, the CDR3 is TGCAGTGCTAGACCTACCCGGACTAGCGGGGCTAGCACGGATACGCAGTATTTT.

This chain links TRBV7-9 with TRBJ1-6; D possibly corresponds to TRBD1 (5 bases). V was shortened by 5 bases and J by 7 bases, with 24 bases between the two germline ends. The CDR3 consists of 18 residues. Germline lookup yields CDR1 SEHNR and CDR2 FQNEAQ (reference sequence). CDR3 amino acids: CASSHGAAASIYNSPLHF. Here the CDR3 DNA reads TGTGCCAGCAGCCACGGGGCAGCCGCCTCCATATACAATTCACCCCTCCACTTT. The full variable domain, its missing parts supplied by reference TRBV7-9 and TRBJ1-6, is DTGVSQNPRHKITKRGQNVTFRCDPISEHNRLYWYRQTLGQGPEFLTYFQNEAQLEKSRLLSDRFSAERPKGSFSTLEIQRTEQGDSAMYLCASSHGAAASIYNSPLHFGNGTRLTVT.

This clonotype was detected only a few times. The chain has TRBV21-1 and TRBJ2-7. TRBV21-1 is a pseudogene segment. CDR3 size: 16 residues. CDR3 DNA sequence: TGTGCCAGCAGCAAAGCGCTGCCGCGGAACCAGTACGAGCAGTACTTC. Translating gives CASSKALPRNQYEQYF.

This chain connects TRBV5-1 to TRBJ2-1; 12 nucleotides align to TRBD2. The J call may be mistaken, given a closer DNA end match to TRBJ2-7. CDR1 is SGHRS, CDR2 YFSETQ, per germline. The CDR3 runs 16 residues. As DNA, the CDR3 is TGCGCCAGCGGGACTAGCGGGTTTAGCTCCTACAATGAGCAGTACTTC. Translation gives CASGTSGFSSYNEQYF.

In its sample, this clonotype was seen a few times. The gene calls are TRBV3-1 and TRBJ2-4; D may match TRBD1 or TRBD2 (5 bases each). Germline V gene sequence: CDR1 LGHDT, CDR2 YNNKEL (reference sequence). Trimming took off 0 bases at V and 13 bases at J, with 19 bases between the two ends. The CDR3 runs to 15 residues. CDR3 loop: CASSQDGGSYNEQYF. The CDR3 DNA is TGTGCCAGCAGCCAAGATGGGGGTTCTTACAATGAGCAGTACTTC.

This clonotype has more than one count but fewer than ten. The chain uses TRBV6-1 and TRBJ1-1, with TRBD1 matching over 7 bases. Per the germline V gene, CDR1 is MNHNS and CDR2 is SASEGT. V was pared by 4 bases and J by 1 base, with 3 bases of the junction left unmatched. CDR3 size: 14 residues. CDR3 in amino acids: CASSVGQRNTEAFF. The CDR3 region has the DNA TGTGCCAGCAGTGTGGGACAGAGGAACACTGAAGCTTTCTTT.

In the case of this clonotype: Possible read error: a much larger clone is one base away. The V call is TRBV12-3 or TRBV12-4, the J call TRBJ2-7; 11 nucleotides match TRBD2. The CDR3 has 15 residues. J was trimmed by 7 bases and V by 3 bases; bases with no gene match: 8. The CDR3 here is CASSFRLAGIHEQYF. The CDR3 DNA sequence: TGTGCCAGCAGTTTTAGACTAGCGGGGATCCATGAGCAGTACTTC.

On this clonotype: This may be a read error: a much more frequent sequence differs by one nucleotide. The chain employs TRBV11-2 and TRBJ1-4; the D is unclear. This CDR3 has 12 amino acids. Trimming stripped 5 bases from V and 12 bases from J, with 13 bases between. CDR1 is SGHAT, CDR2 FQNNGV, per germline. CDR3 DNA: TGTGCCAGCAGCCTTACAAGCGAAGAACTGTTTTTT. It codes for CASSLTSEELFF.

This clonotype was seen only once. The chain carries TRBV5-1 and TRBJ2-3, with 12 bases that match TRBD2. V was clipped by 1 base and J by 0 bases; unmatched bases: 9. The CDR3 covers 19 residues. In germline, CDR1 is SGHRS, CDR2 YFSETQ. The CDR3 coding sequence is TGCGCCAGCAGCTTGTTGGTACTAGCGGGAGGCGGGAGCACAGATACGCAGTATTTT. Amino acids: CASSLLVLAGGGSTDTQYF.

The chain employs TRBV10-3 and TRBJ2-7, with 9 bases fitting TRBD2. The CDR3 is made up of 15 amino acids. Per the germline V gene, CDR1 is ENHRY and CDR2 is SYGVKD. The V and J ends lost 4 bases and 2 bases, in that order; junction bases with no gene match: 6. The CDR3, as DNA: TGTGCCATCAGTGCCCCATTAGCGGGAGCCTACGAGCAGTACTTC. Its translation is CAISAPLAGAYEQYF.

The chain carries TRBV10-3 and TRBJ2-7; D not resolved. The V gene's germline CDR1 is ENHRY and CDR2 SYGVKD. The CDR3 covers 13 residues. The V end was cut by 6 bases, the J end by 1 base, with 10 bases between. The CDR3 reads CAISPRSSYEQYF. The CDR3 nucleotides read TGTGCCATCAGCCCCAGGTCTTCCTACGAGCAGTACTTC.

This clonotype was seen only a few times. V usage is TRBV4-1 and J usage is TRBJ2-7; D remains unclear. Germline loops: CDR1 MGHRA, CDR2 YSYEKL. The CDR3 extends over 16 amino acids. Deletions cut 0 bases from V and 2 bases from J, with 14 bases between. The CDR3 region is CASSQDRATGPYEQYF. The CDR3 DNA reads TGCGCCAGCAGCCAAGATAGGGCTACCGGTCCCTACGAGCAGTACTTC.

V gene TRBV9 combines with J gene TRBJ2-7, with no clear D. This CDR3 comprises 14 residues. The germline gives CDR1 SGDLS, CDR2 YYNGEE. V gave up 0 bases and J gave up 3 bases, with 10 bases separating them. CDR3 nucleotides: TGTGCCAGCAGCGTAGACAAGGGAAACTACGAGCAGTACTTC. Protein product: CASSVDKGNYEQYF. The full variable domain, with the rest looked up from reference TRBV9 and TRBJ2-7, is DSGVTQTPKHLITATGQRVTLRCSPRSGDLSVYWYQQSLDQGLQFLIQYYNGEERAKGNILERFSAQQFPDLHSELNLSSLELGDSALYFCASSVDKGNYEQYFGPGTRLTVT.

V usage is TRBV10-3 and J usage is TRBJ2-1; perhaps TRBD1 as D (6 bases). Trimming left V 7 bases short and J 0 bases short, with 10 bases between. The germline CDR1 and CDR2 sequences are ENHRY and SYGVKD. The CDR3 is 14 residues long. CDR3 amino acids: CAITSGVSYNEQFF. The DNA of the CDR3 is TGTGCCATCACCTCAGGGGTCTCCTACAATGAGCAGTTCTTC.

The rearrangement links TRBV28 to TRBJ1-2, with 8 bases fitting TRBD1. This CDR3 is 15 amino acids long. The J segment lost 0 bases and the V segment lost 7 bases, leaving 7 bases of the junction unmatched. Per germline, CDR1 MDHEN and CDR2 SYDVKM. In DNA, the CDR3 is TGTGCCAGCACTCCCCCGGACAGGGCTAACTATGGCTACACCTTC. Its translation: CASTPPDRANYGYTF.

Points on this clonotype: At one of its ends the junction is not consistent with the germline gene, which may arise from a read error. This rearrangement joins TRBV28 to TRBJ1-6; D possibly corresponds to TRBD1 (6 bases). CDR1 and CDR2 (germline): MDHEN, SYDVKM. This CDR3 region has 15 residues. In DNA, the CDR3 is TGTGCCAGCCGACCGGCCGGACAGAATAATTTACCCCTCCACTTT. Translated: CASRPAGQNNLPLHF.

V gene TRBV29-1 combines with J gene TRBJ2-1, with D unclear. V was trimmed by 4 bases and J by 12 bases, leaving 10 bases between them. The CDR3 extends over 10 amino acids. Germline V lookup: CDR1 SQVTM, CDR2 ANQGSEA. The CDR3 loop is CSVGPPLQFF. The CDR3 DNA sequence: TGCAGCGTTGGGCCGCCTCTGCAGTTCTTC.

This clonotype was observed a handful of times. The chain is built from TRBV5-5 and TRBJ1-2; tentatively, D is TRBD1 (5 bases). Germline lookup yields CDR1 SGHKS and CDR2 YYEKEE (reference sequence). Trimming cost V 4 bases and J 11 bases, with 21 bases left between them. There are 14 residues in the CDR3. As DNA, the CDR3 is TGTGCCAGCAGCCGACAATTAACCGGGACGCCGTACACCTTC. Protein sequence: CASSRQLTGTPYTF.

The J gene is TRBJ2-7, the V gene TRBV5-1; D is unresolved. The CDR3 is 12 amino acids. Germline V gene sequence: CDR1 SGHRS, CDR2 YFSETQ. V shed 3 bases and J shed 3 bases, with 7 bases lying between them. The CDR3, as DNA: TGCGCCAGCAGCTGGGAAGACTACGAGCAGTACTTC. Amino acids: CASSWEDYEQYF. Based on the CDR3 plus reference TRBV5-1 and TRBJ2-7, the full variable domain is KAGVTQTPRYLIKTRGQQVTLSCSPISGHRSVSWYQQTPGQGLQFLFEYFSETQRNKGNFPGRFSGRQFSNSRSEMNVSTLELGDSALYLCASSWEDYEQYFGPGTRLTVT.

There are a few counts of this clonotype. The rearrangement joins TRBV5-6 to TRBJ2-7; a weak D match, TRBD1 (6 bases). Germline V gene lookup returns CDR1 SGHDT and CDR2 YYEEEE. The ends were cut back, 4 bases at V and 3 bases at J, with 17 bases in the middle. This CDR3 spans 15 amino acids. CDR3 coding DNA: TGTGCCAGCAGCCGAACCGGGACATGGTTCTACGAGCAGTACTTC. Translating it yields CASSRTGTWFYEQYF.

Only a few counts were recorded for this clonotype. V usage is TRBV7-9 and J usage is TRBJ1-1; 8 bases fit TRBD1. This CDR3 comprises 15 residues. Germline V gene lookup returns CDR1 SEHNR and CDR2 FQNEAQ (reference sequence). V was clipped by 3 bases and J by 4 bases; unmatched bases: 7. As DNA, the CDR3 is TGTGCCAGCAGCTTCCTGACAGGGGCGAGCACTGAAGCTTTCTTT. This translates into CASSFLTGASTEAFF.

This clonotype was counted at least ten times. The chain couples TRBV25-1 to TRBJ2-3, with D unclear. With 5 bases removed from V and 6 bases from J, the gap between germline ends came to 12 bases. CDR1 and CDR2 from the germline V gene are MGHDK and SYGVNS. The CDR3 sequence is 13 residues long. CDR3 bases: TGTGCCAGCAGTTTTTCAGGAAAGGATACGCAGTATTTT. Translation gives CASSFSGKDTQYF.

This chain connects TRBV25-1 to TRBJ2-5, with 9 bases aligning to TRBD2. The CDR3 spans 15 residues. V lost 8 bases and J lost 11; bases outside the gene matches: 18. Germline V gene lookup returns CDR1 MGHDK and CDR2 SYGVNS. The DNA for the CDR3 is TGTGCCAGCCCGAAGGCGGGGGGGTCCTACAATGAGCAGTACTTC. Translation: CASPKAGGSYNEQYF. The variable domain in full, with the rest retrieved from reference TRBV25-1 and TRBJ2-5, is EADIYQTPRYLVIGTGKKITLECSQTMGHDKMYWYQQDPGMELHLIHYSYGVNSTEKGDLSSESTVSRIRTEHFPLTLESARPSHTSQYLCASPKAGGSYNEQYFGPGTRLLVL.